Only one count was recorded for the clone carrying this T cell receptor beta chain. Each replicate PCR on the sorted subsets used about 220 ng DNA (around 31,000 T cell genomes). The repertoire was sequenced with immunoSEQ multiplex PCR; TCRdb's copy has only in-frame clones and lacks some. The table shows roughly 2 million clones, with 85% to 95% occurring only once. This entry is derived from a study of shared clonotypes between healthy human individuals. CDR1 is ENHRY and CDR2 is SYGVKD in the germline V gene. V gave up 8 bases and J gave up 0 bases, with 11 bases separating them. The CDR3 has 13 amino acids.

Material: naive CD4+ T cells sorted from blood. Regarding subset: CD45RA+ positively selected. The genes are TRBV10-3 and TRBJ2-7; D perhaps matches TRBD1 (6 bases). The receptor was derived from a man younger than 35 in good health. The CDR3 is CAIGRQVSYEQYF. In nucleotides, the CDR3 is TGTGCCATCGGTCGACAGGTCTCCTACGAGCAGTACTTC.